The 27 T cell receptor beta chains in this list originate from one sample, sequenced in a study of T cell responses to AZD1222 COVID-19 vaccine. The method was immunoSEQ multiplex PCR; TCRdb's version includes in-frame clones alone and lacks a portion of them. The table includes fewer than 90,000 clones, 88% detected once. The sample in question was peripheral blood, obtained 28 days after the second AZD1222 dose. The receptors were gathered from an adult who received the AZD1222 COVID-19 vaccine.

CDR3 residues: CSVLQGGQETQYF. In DNA form, the CDR3 reads TGCAGCGTCCTACAGGGAGGCCAAGAGACCCAGTACTTC. The chain is built from TRBV29-1 and TRBJ2-5; D may be TRBD1 or TRBD2 (6 bases each). CDR3 length equals 13 residues. Germline CDR1 is SQVTM and CDR2 is ANQGSEA. V lost 6 bases to trimming and J lost 1 base, with 12 bases between them.

This sequence joins TRBV3-1 (or the pseudogene TRBV3-2) and TRBJ2-7; D might be TRBD1 or TRBD2, each matching 6 bases. The CDR3 covers 15 residues. Germline CDR1 reads LGHDT; CDR2 reads YNNKEL (reference sequence). V was pared by 1 base and J by 5 bases, with 15 bases between. CDR3 region: CASSQGGARGHEQYF. The DNA of the CDR3 is TGTGCCAGCAGCCAAGGGGGGGCCAGGGGCCACGAGCAGTACTTC.

V gene TRBV5-1 combines with J gene TRBJ1-2; 7 bases align to TRBD1. With V trimmed by 4 bases and J by 2 bases, 5 bases remained unmatched. CDR3 length: 14 residues. CDR1 and CDR2 from the germline V gene are SGHRS and YFSETQ. The CDR3 region is CASSMTGINYGYTF. The CDR3 DNA reads TGCGCCAGCAGCATGACAGGGATCAACTATGGCTACACCTTC.

The genes are TRBV11-3 and TRBJ2-3, with a weak D call TRBD2 (6 bases). There are 16 residues in the CDR3. In germline, CDR1 is SGHNT, CDR2 YENEEA. Trimming took 5 bases from V and 1 from J, leaving 16 bases between them. The CDR3 region has the DNA TGTGCCAGCAGCCCTGGCCGCGGGACGGGCACAGATACGCAGTATTTT. This sequence encodes CASSPGRGTGTDTQYF.

J is TRBJ2-2 and V is TRBV4-1; D remains unclear. With 1 base removed from V and 2 bases from J, the gap between germline ends came to 11 bases. The germline gives CDR1 MGHRA, CDR2 YSYEKL. The CDR3 contains 16 residues. The CDR3 loop is CASSQGRRTNTGELFF. In DNA form, the CDR3 reads TGCGCCAGCAGCCAAGGACGGCGGACCAACACCGGGGAGCTGTTTTTT.

The genes are TRBV5-1 and TRBJ2-6; weak D call: TRBD2 (5 bases). V was cut by 1 base and J by 0 bases, with 8 bases left in between. The germline V gene encodes CDR1 SGHRS and CDR2 YFSETQ. The length of the CDR3 is 16 residues. As DNA, the CDR3 is TGCGCCAGCAGCTTGTTCGGGGTCTCTGGGGCCAACGTCCTGACTTTC. Its protein product is CASSLFGVSGANVLTF.

This clone was counted many times. V is TRBV5-5 and J is TRBJ1-2, with a tentative D call TRBD1 (6 bases). The V and J ends lost 1 base and 0 bases respectively, with 13 bases between them. Per germline, CDR1 SGHKS and CDR2 YYEKEE (reference sequence). The CDR3 contains 16 residues. CDR3 sequence reads: CASSLQGRGANYGYTF. CDR3 coding DNA: TGTGCCAGCAGCTTGCAGGGGAGGGGAGCTAACTATGGCTACACCTTC.

The chain is built from TRBV2 and TRBJ1-3, with D perhaps matching TRBD1 (5 bases). The CDR3 is 14 amino acids. The germline V gene encodes CDR1 SNHLY and CDR2 FYNNEI. The V and J ends lost 5 bases and 5 bases respectively, with 13 bases between them. The CDR3 here is CASSTGTARNTIYF. Written as DNA, the CDR3 is TGTGCCAGCAGTACCGGGACGGCGAGAAACACCATATATTTT.

V gene TRBV4-3 combines with J gene TRBJ1-2; D not certain. The CDR3 spans 16 residues. Germline V gene data show CDR1 as LGHNA and CDR2 as YSLEER. V dropped 0 bases and J dropped 2 bases, with 13 bases sitting between them. CDR3 nucleotide sequence: TGCGCCAGCAGCCAAGAAGATTGGGGTACGAACTATGGCTACACCTTC. Amino acids: CASSQEDWGTNYGYTF.

The chain uses TRBV20-1 and TRBJ2-7; D is ambiguous. The V and J ends lost 6 bases and 3 bases respectively, with 9 bases between them. The CDR3 is 11 amino acids. CDR1 and CDR2 (germline): DFQATT, SNEGSKA (reference sequence). DNA for the CDR3: TGCAGTGCCCCGCTAAGCTACGAGCAGTACTTC. Encoded protein: CSAPLSYEQYF.

This sequence joins TRBV24-1 and TRBJ2-3; TRBD2 matches at 10 bases. Germline V lookup: CDR1 KGHDR, CDR2 SFDVKD. CDR3 size: 13 residues. V shed 5 bases, J shed 12 bases, and the junction held 7 bases outside the gene matches. CDR3 sequence: CATSALAGEIQYF. DNA of the CDR3: TGTGCCACCAGTGCCCTAGCGGGAGAGATTCAGTATTTT.

This chain joins TRBV4-1 and TRBJ1-1; no clear D. Per the germline V gene, CDR1 is MGHRA and CDR2 is YSYEKL. Trimming took off 0 bases at V and 4 bases at J, with 9 bases between the two ends. There are 14 residues in the CDR3. The CDR3 region is CASSQDLGGTEAFF. The CDR3 nucleotides are TGCGCCAGCAGCCAAGATCTCGGAGGCACTGAAGCTTTCTTT.

This chain joins TRBV28 and TRBJ2-5, with D uncertain. V lost 5 bases and J 7 bases, leaving 17 bases between the germline ends. This CDR3 comprises 14 residues. Germline V gene lookup returns CDR1 MDHEN and CDR2 SYDVKM. The CDR3 DNA is TGTGCCAGCAGTCCGTCCGCAGATGAGGTGACCCAGTACTTC. It yields the protein CASSPSADEVTQYF.

J is TRBJ1-6 and V is TRBV29-1; possibly TRBD1 for D (6 bases). CDR3 length equals 13 residues. CDR1 is SQVTM and CDR2 is ANQGSEA in the germline V gene. V lost 7 bases and J lost 5, with 12 bases in between. CDR3 loop: CSARTDNNSPLHF. The CDR3 DNA is TGCAGCGCACGGACAGACAATAATTCACCCCTCCACTTT.

The rearrangement links TRBV5-1 to TRBJ2-6; weak D call: TRBD1 (7 bases). This CDR3 comprises 15 residues. CDR1 is SGHRS, CDR2 YFSETQ, per germline. Between the trimmed V and J ends, which lost 4 bases and 3 bases, there was a span of 11 bases. This chain's CDR3 is CASSPGGGGANVLTF. In DNA form, the CDR3 reads TGCGCCAGCAGCCCAGGGGGAGGTGGGGCCAACGTCCTGACTTTC.

This clone was counted between two and nine times. J is TRBJ2-1 and V is TRBV6-6, with TRBD2 identical over 11 bases. V gave up 2 bases and J gave up 7 bases; unmatched junction bases: 7. Germline CDR1 MNHNY, CDR2 SVGAGI (reference sequence). CDR3 length: 16 residues. CDR3 loop: CASSYGTSGSRNEQFF. The CDR3 coding sequence is TGTGCCAGCAGTTACGGTACTAGCGGGAGTAGGAATGAGCAGTTCTTC.

The J gene is TRBJ1-2, the V gene TRBV12-5; 10 bases fit TRBD1. V lost 2 bases, J lost 4 bases, and 7 bases stayed unmatched. This CDR3 region has 16 residues. Germline-derived CDR1 and CDR2 are LGHNT and FRNRAP. The CDR3: CASGLPRDRGLYGYTF. The DNA for the CDR3 is TGTGCTAGTGGTTTGCCCCGGGACAGGGGTCTCTATGGCTACACCTTC.

This clone was found once. A read error may account for a junction end that differs from germline. This chain connects TRBV2 to TRBJ2-2; no reliable D call. Germline CDR1 is SNHLY and CDR2 is FYNNEI. There are 12 residues in the CDR3. The CDR3 DNA follows: TGTGCCAGCAGGGCGAACGCCGGGGAGCTGTTTTTT. It yields the protein CASRANAGELFF.

The table lists this clone with a count of one. CDR3 sequence reads: CATSDLLGRYTF. In DNA form, the CDR3 reads TGTGCCACCAGTGATTTGCTTGGACGCTACACCTTC. The V call is TRBV24-1, the J call TRBJ1-2; D not resolved. The CDR3 contains 12 residues. V shed 0 bases and J shed 9 bases, with 7 bases lying between them. Germline values: CDR1 KGHDR, CDR2 SFDVKD.

V gene TRBV7-3 combines with J gene TRBJ1-1, with TRBD1 identical over 9 bases. The CDR3 consists of 13 residues. Looked up from germline, CDR1 is SGHTA and CDR2 is FQGTGA. Trimming took 5 bases from V and 6 from J; bases not matched to a gene: 4. The CDR3 nucleotides read TGTGCCAGCAGCACTCGACAGGGGGCTGAAGCTTTCTTT. Encoded protein: CASSTRQGAEAFF.

The chain is built from TRBV18 and TRBJ2-7; the D is unclear. Germline V CDR1 and CDR2: KGHSH, LQKENI. The CDR3 sequence is 12 residues long. Between the trimmed V and J ends, which lost 2 bases and 6 bases, there was a span of 8 bases. CDR3 bases: TGTGCCAGCTCACCAGTCTTGAGCGAGCAGTACTTC. Encoded protein: CASSPVLSEQYF.

The chain recombines TRBV7-8 with TRBJ2-1; the match to TRBD1 covers 8 bases. Germline lookup yields CDR1 SGHVS and CDR2 FQNEAQ. The ends lost 4 bases at V and 8 bases at J; junction bases unmatched: 7. This CDR3 contains 14 residues. CDR3 loop: CASSSPTGEDEQFF. In nucleotides, the CDR3 is TGTGCCAGCAGCTCCCCGACAGGGGAAGATGAGCAGTTCTTC.

This clone was seen only once. V is TRBV4-3 and J is TRBJ1-5; 8 nucleotides line up with TRBD1. Germline-derived CDR1 and CDR2 are LGHNA and YSLEER. Trimming removed 3 bases from V and 9 bases from J; junction bases left unmatched: 4. The CDR3 runs 13 residues. The CDR3 is CASSQDRVGPQHF. The CDR3 bases are TGCGCCAGCAGCCAGGACAGGGTCGGGCCCCAGCATTTT.

The V call is TRBV7-9, the J call TRBJ2-5; 7 bases map to TRBD1. The CDR3 runs to 13 residues. The V and J ends lost 5 bases and 4 bases, in that order; junction bases with no gene match: 4. Germline lookup yields CDR1 SEHNR and CDR2 FQNEAQ (reference sequence). The CDR3 sequence is CASSVTGRETQYF. The DNA for the CDR3 is TGTGCCAGCAGCGTGACAGGGCGAGAGACCCAGTACTTC.

V gene TRBV2 combines with J gene TRBJ1-4, with D unclear. Germline V gene lookup returns CDR1 SNHLY and CDR2 FYNNEI. This CDR3 contains 12 residues. Trimming took off 2 bases at V and 7 bases at J, with 5 bases between the two ends. For the CDR3, the DNA is TGTGCCAGCAGTGAATGGGGTGAAAAACTGTTTTTT. Protein product: CASSEWGEKLFF.

This clone appeared once. The chain combines TRBV27 with TRBJ1-1; D may be TRBD1 (6 bases). Germline V gene lookup returns CDR1 MNHEY and CDR2 SMNVEV (reference sequence). The CDR3 is made up of 17 amino acids. V lost 4 bases, J lost 1 base, and 19 bases lay in between. In nucleotides, the CDR3 is TGTGCCAGCAGTTCGAACAATAACAGGGTCACGAACACTGAAGCTTTCTTT. Translation gives CASSSNNNRVTNTEAFF.

The chain has TRBV14 and TRBJ1-2; D perhaps matches TRBD1 (6 bases). V gave up 0 bases and J gave up 3 bases, with 20 bases separating them. Germline V lookup: CDR1 SGHDN, CDR2 FVKESK. This CDR3 has 18 residues. The chain's CDR3 is CASSQDRNSGTWHYGYTF. In DNA, the CDR3 is TGTGCCAGCAGCCAAGATCGGAACTCCGGGACATGGCACTATGGCTACACCTTC. The full variable domain, completed using reference TRBV14 and TRBJ1-2, is EAGVTQFPSHSVIEKGQTVTLRCDPISGHDNLYWYRRVMGKEIKFLLHFVKESKQDESGMPNNRFLAERTGGTYSTLKVQPAELEDSGVYFCASSQDRNSGTWHYGYTFGSGTRLTVV.